This T cell receptor (beta chain) was identified during a study of metastatic and nonmetastatic thyroid tumors. This CDR3 has 16 residues. Looked up from germline, CDR1 is LGHDT and CDR2 is YNNKEL (reference sequence). Trimming removed 1 base at V and 6 bases at J, with 17 bases between. Overall study results and limits: Significantly greater TCR beta diversity was reportedly found in malignant thyroid tumors than in benign nodules (in blood and tumor).

This clone was seen repeatedly, ten times or more. What it binds is unknown. TCRdb re-called clones via MiXCR from the PCR reads. The sample has 43,000 or so clones; approximately 15% are singletons. Every patient was untreated before thyroid surgery. The rearrangement uses TRBV3-1 and TRBJ2-3; no firm D call. This clonotype was sampled from a female donor with papillary thyroid cancer or a benign thyroid nodule (not recorded which). Some clones in this sample may be carry-over from other donors' samples. The sample was blood. The CDR3 loop is CASSQGVRSRVDTQYF. CDR3 in DNA: TGTGCCAGCAGCCAAGGGGTAAGGAGCCGGGTGGATACGCAGTATTTT.